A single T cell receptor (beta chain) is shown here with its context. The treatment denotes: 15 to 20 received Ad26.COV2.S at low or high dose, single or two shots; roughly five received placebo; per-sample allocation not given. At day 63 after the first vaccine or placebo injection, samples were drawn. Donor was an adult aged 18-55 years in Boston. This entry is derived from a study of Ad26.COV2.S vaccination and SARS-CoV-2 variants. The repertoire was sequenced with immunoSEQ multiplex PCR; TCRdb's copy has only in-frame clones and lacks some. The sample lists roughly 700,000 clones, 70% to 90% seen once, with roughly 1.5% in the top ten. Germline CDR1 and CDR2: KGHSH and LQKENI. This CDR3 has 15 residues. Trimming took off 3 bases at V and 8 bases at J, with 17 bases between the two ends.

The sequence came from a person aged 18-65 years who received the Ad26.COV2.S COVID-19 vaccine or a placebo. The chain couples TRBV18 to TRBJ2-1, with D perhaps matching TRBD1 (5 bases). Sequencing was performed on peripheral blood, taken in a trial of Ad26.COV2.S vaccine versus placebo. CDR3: CASSPPRTGRDEQFF. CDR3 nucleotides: TGTGCCAGCTCACCCCCTCGAACAGGTAGGGATGAGCAGTTCTTC.